Each of the 19 T cell receptor beta chains below was sequenced from the same sample in a study of shared clonotypes between healthy human individuals. The repertoire was sequenced with immunoSEQ multiplex PCR; TCRdb's copy has only in-frame clones and lacks some. The table includes about 1.5 million clones, roughly 97% detected once. The sequenced sample was naive CD4+ T cells sorted from blood. Subset described: CD45RA+ positively selected. The receptors were sampled from a man aged 25 to 45 in good health.

This clone was detected once. The gene calls are TRBV30 and TRBJ1-4; D not certain. The CDR3 contains 14 residues. Germline CDR1 GTSNPN, CDR2 SVGIG (reference sequence). Trimming removed 0 bases from V and 7 bases from J, with 12 bases in between. This CDR3 reads CAWSVKRRTEKLFF. CDR3 nucleotide sequence: TGTGCCTGGAGTGTAAAGCGCAGGACTGAAAAACTGTTTTTT.

This clone came up once. Other nucleotide sequences from this sample produce the same CDR3. The chain recombines TRBV28 with TRBJ2-7; D unclear. The CDR3 length is 11 residues. Trimming took off 2 bases at V and 7 bases at J, with 6 bases between the two ends. Germline CDR1 and CDR2: MDHEN and SYDVKM. The CDR3 nucleotides are TGTGCCAGCAGTTTAAGCAGAGAGCAGTACTTC. It codes for CASSLSREQYF.

The rearrangement uses TRBV10-3 and TRBJ2-3; maybe TRBD2 (6 bases). The CDR3 runs to 15 residues. CDR1 and CDR2 (germline): ENHRY, SYGVKD. V was trimmed by 7 bases and J by 8 bases, leaving 22 bases between them. The CDR3 reads CAITSVGRDDGTQYF. The CDR3 DNA reads as TGTGCCATCACTAGCGTAGGTAGAGACGATGGTACGCAGTATTTT.

The CDR3 DNA reads as TGTGCCAGCAGCCCCAGGAGACAGCGACCCTCTGGGGCCAACGTCCTGACTTTC. Amino acids: CASSPRRQRPSGANVLTF. This rearrangement joins TRBV2 to TRBJ2-6; possible D gene TRBD1, 5 bases. The CDR3 contains 18 residues. CDR1 is SNHLY, CDR2 FYNNEI, per germline. Trimming cost V 6 bases and J 0 bases, with 18 bases left between them. The full variable domain, rest sourced from reference TRBV2 and TRBJ2-6, is EPEVTQTPSHQVTQMGQEVILRCVPISNHLYFYWYRQILGQKVEFLVSFYNNEISEKSEIFDDQFSVERPDGSNFTLKIRSTKLEDSAMYFCASSPRRQRPSGANVLTFGAGSRLTVL.

The chain has TRBV7-5 and TRBJ1-4. TRBV7-5 is flagged as a pseudogene. CDR3 length: 13 amino acids. In nucleotides, the CDR3 is TGTGTCACCCCACTAGATACCTATGAAAAACTGTTTTTT. Amino acids: CVTPLDTYEKLFF.

The genes are TRBV19 and TRBJ1-4; 10 bases match TRBD1. The CDR3 runs 16 residues. V shed 0 bases, J shed 7 bases, and the junction held 5 bases outside the gene matches. Germline CDR1 reads LNHDA; CDR2 reads SQIVND (reference sequence). In DNA, the CDR3 is TGTGCCAGTAGTATAGAGGGGGACAGGGGCGCTGAAAAACTGTTTTTT. Amino acids: CASSIEGDRGAEKLFF.

This clone was seen only once. J is TRBJ2-1 and V is TRBV9, with TRBD2 identical over 10 bases. The CDR3 runs 15 residues. J gave up 9 bases and V 0 bases, and 6 bases lay outside the gene matches. The germline V gene has CDR1 SGDLS and CDR2 YYNGEE. CDR3 in DNA: TGTGCCAGCAGCGTAGCTAGCGGGAGACGCGGTGAGCAGTTCTTC. Protein product: CASSVASGRRGEQFF.

V is TRBV6-1 and J is TRBJ2-1; D gene ambiguous. Germline values: CDR1 MNHNS, CDR2 SASEGT. This CDR3 region has 14 residues. The V end was cut by 1 base, the J end by 10 bases, with 14 bases between. CDR3 coding DNA: TGTGCCAGCAGTGAAGGTGTAGACTTGTTCGAGCAGTTCTTC. As protein: CASSEGVDLFEQFF.

V usage is TRBV5-6 and J usage is TRBJ2-7, with a possible D match to TRBD1 (6 bases). The CDR3 totals 15 residues. CDR1 SGHDT and CDR2 YYEEEE come from the germline V gene. V lost 3 bases and J lost 2, with 15 bases in between. The CDR3 loop is CASSSTGNGAYEQYF. CDR3 sequence (DNA): TGTGCCAGCAGCTCCACAGGGAACGGGGCCTACGAGCAGTACTTC.

This chain uses TRBV7-8 with TRBJ2-7; TRBD1 matches 8 bases. This CDR3 has 12 amino acids. The V gene end was trimmed by 5 bases and the J gene end by 6 bases; junction bases not matched to a gene: 3. Germline CDR1 reads SGHVS; CDR2 reads FQNEAQ. The CDR3 DNA reads TGTGCCAGCAGCCGGGACAGGCTCGAGCAGTACTTC. This translates into CASSRDRLEQYF.

This sequence joins TRBV19 and TRBJ2-3; the match to TRBD2 covers 9 bases. V lost 5 bases and J lost 0; bases outside the gene matches: 3. This CDR3 is 15 amino acids long. Germline lookup yields CDR1 LNHDA and CDR2 SQIVND (reference sequence). The CDR3 here is CASSRLADSTDTQYF. The CDR3 DNA is TGTGCCAGTAGTCGACTAGCGGATAGCACAGATACGCAGTATTTT.

The chain recombines TRBV6-6 with TRBJ1-1; 9 bases line up with TRBD1. The CDR3 spans 14 residues. CDR1 and CDR2 from the germline V gene are MNHNY and SVGAGI (reference sequence). The trim removed 6 bases at V and 0 bases at J, leaving 2 bases unmatched. In DNA, the CDR3 is TGTGCCAGCAGATGGACAGGGGTGAACACTGAAGCTTTCTTT. It codes for CASRWTGVNTEAFF.

The chain recombines TRBV19 with TRBJ2-1, with 7 bases aligning to TRBD1. Per the germline V gene, CDR1 is LNHDA and CDR2 is SQIVND (reference sequence). The CDR3 consists of 14 residues. The trim removed 1 base at V and 6 bases at J, leaving 3 bases unmatched. This chain's CDR3 is CASSIGGQSNEQFF. As DNA, the CDR3 is TGTGCCAGTAGTATAGGGGGACAGTCCAATGAGCAGTTCTTC.

The chain recombines TRBV12-2 with TRBJ1-1. TRBV12-2 is annotated as a pseudogene. The CDR3 spans 16 residues. The CDR3 sequence: CASRDTPGPQGPEAFF. In DNA form, the CDR3 reads TGTGCAAGTCGCGACACCCCGGGACCACAAGGGCCTGAAGCTTTCTTT.

The chain is built from TRBV30 and TRBJ1-2; D is ambiguous. This CDR3 has 16 residues. In germline, CDR1 is GTSNPN, CDR2 SVGIG (reference sequence). V was trimmed by 3 bases and J by 4 bases, leaving 21 bases between them. CDR3 nucleotide sequence: TGTGCCTGGAGCCGGACCCTAAAAAAGAGGGCCTATGGCTACACCTTC. Translation: CAWSRTLKKRAYGYTF. Based on the CDR3 plus reference TRBV30 and TRBJ1-2, the full variable domain is SQTIHQWPATLVQPVGSPLSLECTVEGTSNPNLYWYRQAAGRGLQLLFYSVGIGQISSEVPQNLSASRPQDRQFILSSKKLLLSDSGFYLCAWSRTLKKRAYGYTFGSGTRLTVV.

This clone was seen just once. The chain is built from TRBV28 and TRBJ1-1; D is unclear. Germline V CDR1 and CDR2: MDHEN, SYDVKM. V lost 4 bases to trimming and J lost 3 bases, with 9 bases between them. The CDR3 covers 13 residues. The CDR3 loop is CASSYPGHTEAFF. In DNA, the CDR3 is TGTGCCAGCAGTTATCCAGGCCACACTGAAGCTTTCTTT.

This clone was found once. An end of the junction differs from the germline gene, which may be a read error. The rearrangement links TRBV7-2 to TRBJ2-3; no firm D call. Germline V gene data show CDR1 as SGHTA and CDR2 as FQGNSA. The CDR3 contains 13 residues. The CDR3 DNA is TGTGCCAGCAGCTTAGTGTTTAGAGATATGCAGTATTTT. As protein: CASSLVFRDMQYF.

V usage is TRBV28 and J usage is TRBJ2-2, with 9 bases identical to TRBD1. The germline gives CDR1 MDHEN, CDR2 SYDVKM. CDR3 size: 17 residues. V trimming: 6 bases; J trimming: 3 bases; junction bases outside the gene matches: 11. For the CDR3, the DNA is TGTGCCAGCAGCCCCGAACAGGGGGCGCGGGACACCGGGGAGCTGTTTTTT. This encodes CASSPEQGARDTGELFF.

This chain links TRBV6-5 with TRBJ2-7; tentative D call: TRBD2 (6 bases). Deletions cut 2 bases from V and 3 bases from J, with 11 bases between. CDR3 length: 14 amino acids. CDR1 is MNHEY and CDR2 is SVGAGI in the germline V gene. Here the CDR3 DNA reads TGTGCCAGCAGTTACGGCGGGGACTTCTACGAGCAGTACTTC. Its translation is CASSYGGDFYEQYF.